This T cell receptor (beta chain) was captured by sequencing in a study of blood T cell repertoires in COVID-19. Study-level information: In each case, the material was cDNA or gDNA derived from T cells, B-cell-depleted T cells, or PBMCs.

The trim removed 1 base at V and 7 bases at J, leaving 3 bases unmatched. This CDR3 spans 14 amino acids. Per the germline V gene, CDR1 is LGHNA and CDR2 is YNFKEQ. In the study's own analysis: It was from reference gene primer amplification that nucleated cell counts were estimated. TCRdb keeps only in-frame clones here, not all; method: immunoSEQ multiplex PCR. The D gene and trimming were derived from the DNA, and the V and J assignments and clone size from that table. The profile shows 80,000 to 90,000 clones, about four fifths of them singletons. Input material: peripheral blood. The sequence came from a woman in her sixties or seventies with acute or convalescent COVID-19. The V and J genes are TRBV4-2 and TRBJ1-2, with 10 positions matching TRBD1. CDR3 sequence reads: CASSQVGQGGGYTF. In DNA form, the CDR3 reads TGTGCCAGCAGCCAAGTTGGACAGGGGGGTGGCTACACCTTC.